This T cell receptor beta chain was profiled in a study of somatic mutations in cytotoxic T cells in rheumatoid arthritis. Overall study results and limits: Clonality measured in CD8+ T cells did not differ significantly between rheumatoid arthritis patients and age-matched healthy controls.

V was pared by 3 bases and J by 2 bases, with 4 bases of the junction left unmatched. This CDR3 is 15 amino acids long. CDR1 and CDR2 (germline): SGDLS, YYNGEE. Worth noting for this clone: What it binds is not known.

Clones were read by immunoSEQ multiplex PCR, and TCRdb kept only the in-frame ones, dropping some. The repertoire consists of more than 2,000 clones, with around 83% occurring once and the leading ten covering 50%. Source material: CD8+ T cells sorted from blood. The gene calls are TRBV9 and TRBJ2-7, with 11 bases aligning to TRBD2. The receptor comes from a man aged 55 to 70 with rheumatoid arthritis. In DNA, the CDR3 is TGTGCCAGCAGCGCACTAGCGGGGGCAACCTACGAGCAGTACTTC. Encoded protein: CASSALAGATYEQYF.